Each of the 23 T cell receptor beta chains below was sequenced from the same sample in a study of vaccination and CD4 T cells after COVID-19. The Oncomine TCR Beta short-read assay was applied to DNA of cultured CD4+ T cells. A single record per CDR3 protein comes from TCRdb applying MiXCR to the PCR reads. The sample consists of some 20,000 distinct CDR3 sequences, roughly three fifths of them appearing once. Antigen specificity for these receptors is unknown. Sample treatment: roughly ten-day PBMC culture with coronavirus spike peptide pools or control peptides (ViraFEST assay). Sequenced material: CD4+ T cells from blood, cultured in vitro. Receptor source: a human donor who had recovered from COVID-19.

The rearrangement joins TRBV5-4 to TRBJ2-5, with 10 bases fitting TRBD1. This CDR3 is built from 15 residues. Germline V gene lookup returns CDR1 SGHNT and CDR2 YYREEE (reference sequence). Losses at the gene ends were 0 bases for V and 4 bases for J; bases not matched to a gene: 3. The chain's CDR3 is CASSLGQGARETQYF. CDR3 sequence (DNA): TGTGCCAGCAGCTTGGGACAGGGGGCACGAGAGACCCAGTACTTC.

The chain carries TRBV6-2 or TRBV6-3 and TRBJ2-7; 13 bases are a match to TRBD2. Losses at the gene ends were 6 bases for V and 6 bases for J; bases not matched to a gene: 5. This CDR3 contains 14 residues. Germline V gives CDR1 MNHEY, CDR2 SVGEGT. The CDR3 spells CASRRTSGSSEQYF. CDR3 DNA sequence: TGTGCCAGCAGAAGGACTAGCGGGAGCTCCGAGCAGTACTTC.

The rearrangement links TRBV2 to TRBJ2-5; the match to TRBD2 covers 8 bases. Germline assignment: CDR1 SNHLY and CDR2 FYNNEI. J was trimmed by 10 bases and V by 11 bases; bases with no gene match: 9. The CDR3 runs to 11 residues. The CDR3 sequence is CAGTGGAHQYF. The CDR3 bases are TGTGCCGGAACGGGGGGGGCCCACCAGTACTTC.

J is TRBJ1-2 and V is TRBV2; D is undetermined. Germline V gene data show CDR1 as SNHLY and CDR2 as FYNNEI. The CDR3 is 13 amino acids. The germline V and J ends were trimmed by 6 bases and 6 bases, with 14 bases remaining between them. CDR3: CASREDHTDGYTF. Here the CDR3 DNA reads TGTGCCAGCAGAGAGGACCATACCGATGGCTACACCTTC. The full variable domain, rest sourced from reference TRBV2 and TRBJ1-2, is EPEVTQTPSHQVTQMGQEVILRCVPISNHLYFYWYRQILGQKVEFLVSFYNNEISEKSEIFDDQFSVERPDGSNFTLKIRSTKLEDSAMYFCASREDHTDGYTFGSGTRLTVV.

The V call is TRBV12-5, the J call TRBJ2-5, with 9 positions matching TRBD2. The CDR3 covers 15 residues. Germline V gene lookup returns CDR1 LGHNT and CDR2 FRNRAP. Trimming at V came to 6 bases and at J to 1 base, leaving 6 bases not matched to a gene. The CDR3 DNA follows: TGTGCTAGTGGCCGTCTGACTAGCGGCCAAGAGACCCAGTACTTC. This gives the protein CASGRLTSGQETQYF.

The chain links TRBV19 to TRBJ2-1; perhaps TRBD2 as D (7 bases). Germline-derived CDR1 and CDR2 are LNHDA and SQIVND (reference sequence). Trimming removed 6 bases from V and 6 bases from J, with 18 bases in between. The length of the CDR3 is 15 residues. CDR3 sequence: CASRNRGGGFNEQFF. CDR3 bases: TGTGCCAGTAGAAATCGAGGGGGAGGGTTCAATGAGCAGTTCTTC.

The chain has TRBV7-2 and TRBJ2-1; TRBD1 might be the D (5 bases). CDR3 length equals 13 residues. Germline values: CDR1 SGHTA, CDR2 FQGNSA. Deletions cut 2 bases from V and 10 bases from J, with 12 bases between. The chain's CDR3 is CASSLRGQGEQFF. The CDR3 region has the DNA TGTGCCAGCAGCTTAAGGGGTCAAGGCGAGCAGTTCTTC.

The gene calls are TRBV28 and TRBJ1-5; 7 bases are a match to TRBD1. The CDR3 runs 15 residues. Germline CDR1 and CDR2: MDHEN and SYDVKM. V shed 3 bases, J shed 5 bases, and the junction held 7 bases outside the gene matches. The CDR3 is CASSLGDSIYQPQHF. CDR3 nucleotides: TGTGCCAGCAGTTTGGGGGACAGCATCTATCAGCCCCAGCATTTT.

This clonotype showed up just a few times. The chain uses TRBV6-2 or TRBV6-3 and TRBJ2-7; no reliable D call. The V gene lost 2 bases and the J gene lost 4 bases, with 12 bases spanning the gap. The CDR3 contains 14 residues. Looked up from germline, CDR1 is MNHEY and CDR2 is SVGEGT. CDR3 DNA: TGTGCCAGCAGTTACGGACGGCCCCTTTACGAGCAGTACTTC. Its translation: CASSYGRPLYEQYF.

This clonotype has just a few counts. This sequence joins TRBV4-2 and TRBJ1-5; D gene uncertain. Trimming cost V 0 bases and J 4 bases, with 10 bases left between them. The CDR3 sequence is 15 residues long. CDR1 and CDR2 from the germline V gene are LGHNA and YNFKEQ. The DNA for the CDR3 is TGTGCCAGCAGCCAAGATCTTGCGGGGAATCAGCCCCAGCATTTT. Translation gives CASSQDLAGNQPQHF.

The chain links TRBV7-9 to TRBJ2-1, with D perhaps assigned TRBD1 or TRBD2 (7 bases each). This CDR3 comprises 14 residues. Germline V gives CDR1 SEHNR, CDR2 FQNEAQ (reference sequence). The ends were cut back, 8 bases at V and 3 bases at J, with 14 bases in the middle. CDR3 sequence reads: CASLQGGNYNEQFF. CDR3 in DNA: TGTGCCAGCTTGCAGGGGGGGAACTACAATGAGCAGTTCTTC.

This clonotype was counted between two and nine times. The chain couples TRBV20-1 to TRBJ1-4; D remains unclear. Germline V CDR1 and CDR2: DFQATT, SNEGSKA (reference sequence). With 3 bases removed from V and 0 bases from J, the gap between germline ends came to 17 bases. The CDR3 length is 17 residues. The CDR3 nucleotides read TGCAGTGCTAGTGACATTCGGACCGTGGCAACTAATGAAAAACTGTTTTTT. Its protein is CSASDIRTVATNEKLFF.

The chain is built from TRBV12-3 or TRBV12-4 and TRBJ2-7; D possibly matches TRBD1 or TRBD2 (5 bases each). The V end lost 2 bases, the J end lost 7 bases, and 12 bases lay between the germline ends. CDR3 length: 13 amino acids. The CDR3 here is CASSLRGSGEQYF. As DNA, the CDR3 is TGTGCCAGCAGTTTAAGGGGTTCGGGGGAGCAGTACTTC.

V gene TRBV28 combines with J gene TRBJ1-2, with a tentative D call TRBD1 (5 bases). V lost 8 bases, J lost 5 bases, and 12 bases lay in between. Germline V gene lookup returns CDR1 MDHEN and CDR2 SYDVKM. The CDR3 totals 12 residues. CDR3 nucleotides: TGTGCCAGCGGGTATCGGGGGTATGGCTACACCTTC. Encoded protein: CASGYRGYGYTF.

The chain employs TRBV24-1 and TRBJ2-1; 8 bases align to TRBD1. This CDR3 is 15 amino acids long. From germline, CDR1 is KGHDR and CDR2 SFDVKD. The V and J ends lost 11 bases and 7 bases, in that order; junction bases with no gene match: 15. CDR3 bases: TGTGCCAGCAGAACAAGGACAGGGTCCGTTAATGAGCAGTTCTTC. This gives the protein CASRTRTGSVNEQFF.

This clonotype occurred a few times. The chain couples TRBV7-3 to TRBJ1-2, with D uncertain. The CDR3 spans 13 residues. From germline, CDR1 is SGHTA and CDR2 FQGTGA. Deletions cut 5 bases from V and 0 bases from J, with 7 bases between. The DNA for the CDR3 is TGTGCCAGCAGCCCTACGGCTAACTATGGCTACACCTTC. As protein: CASSPTANYGYTF.

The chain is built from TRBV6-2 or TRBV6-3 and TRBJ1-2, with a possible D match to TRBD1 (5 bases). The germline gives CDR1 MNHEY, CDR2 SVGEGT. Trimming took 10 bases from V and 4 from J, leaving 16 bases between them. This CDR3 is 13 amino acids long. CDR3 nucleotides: TGTGCCATTCTCCGGGACGGCTCCTATGGCTACACCTTC. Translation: CAILRDGSYGYTF.

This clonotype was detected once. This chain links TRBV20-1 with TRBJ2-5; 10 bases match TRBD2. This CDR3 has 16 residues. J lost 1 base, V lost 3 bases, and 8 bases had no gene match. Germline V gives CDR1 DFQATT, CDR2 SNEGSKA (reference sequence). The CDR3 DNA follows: TGCAGTGCTAGCGTGCCTAGCGGGGGTTTCCAAGAGACCCAGTACTTC. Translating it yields CSASVPSGGFQETQYF.

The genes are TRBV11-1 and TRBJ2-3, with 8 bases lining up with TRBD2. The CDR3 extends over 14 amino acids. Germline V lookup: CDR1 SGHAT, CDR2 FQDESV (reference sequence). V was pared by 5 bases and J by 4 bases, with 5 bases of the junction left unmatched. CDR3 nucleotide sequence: TGTGCCAGCAGCGGGGTTAGCGGGGCAGATACGCAGTATTTT. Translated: CASSGVSGADTQYF.

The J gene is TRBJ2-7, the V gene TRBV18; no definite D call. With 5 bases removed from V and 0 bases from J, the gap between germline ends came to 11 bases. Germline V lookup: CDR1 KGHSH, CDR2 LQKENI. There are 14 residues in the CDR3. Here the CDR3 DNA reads TGTGCCAGCTCAGCAGCTCTGGGCTCCTACGAGCAGTACTTC. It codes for CASSAALGSYEQYF.

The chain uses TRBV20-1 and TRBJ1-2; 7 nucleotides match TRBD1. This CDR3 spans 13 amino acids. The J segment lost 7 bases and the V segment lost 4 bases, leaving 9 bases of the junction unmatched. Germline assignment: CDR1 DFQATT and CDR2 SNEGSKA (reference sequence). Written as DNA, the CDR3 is TGCAGTGCTAACAGGGGTTCCGGGCGTGGCTACACCTTC. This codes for CSANRGSGRGYTF.

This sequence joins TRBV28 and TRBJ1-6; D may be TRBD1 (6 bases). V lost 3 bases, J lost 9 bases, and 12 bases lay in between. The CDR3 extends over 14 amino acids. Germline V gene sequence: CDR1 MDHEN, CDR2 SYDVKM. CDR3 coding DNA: TGTGCCAGCAGTTTGGAGCACAGGGCTTCACCCCTCCACTTT. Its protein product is CASSLEHRASPLHF. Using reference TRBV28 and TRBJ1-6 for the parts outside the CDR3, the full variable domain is DVKVTQSSRYLVKRTGEKVFLECVQDMDHENMFWYRQDPGLGLRLIYFSYDVKMKEKGDIPEGYSVSREKKERFSLILESASTNQTSMYLCASSLEHRASPLHFGNGTRLTVT.

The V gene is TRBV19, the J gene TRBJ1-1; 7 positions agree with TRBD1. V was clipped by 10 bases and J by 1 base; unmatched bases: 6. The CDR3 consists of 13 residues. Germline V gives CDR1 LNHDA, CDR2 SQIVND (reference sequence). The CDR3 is CATLRTGNTEAFF. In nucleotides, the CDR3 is TGTGCCACCCTCCGGACAGGGAACACTGAAGCTTTCTTT. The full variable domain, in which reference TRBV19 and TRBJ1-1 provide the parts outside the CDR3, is DGGITQSPKYLFRKEGQNVTLSCEQNLNHDAMYWYRQDPGQGLRLIYYSQIVNDFQKGDIAEGYSVSREKKESFPLTVTSAQKNPTAFYLCATLRTGNTEAFFGQGTRLTVV.